This T cell receptor beta chain comes out of a study of prognosis after radiotherapy for stage I lung cancer. As for the study in general: Distant metastases arose in a handful of patients, median around 7 months post-radiotherapy; roughly 15 had no significant progression.

The authors amplified TCR beta CDR3 from genomic DNA using two-round multiplex PCR. Gene-specific TRBV and TRBJ primers were used in PCR round one. TCRdb re-analysed the multiplex PCR reads in MiXCR, keeping a single row per CDR3 protein. The table lists fewer than 25,000 distinct CDR3 sequences, around 40% of them singletons. The CDR3 loop spans 15 amino acids. Germline V gene lookup returns CDR1 KGHSH and CDR2 LQKENI. V shed 3 bases and J shed 0 bases, with 11 bases lying between them. This clonotype was seen many times. This TCR derives from a donor over 45 with non-small cell lung cancer. This chain joins TRBV18 and TRBJ2-5, with D perhaps matching TRBD1 (6 bases). Sequences were derived from PBMCs, sampled before or after stereotactic body radiation therapy (not recorded which). The CDR3 DNA reads TGTGCCAGCTCACCCGGGACACGGAACCAAGAGACCCAGTACTTC. Encoded protein: CASSPGTRNQETQYF. Together with reference TRBV18 and TRBJ2-5, the CDR3 gives the full variable domain: NAGVMQNPRHLVRRRGQEARLRCSPMKGHSHVYWYRQLPEEGLKFMVYLQKENIIDESGMPKERFSAEFPKEGPSILRIQQVVRGDSAAYFCASSPGTRNQETQYFGPGTRLLVL.